This entry is about one TCR beta chain. Its antigen remains unidentified. Given a much more abundant clone one base away, this may be a read error. Study results and limitations: Larger-cohort validation covered only one TCR beta V-J rearrangement.

Treg sorting used a CD4+CD25+CD127-/low gate. Semi-nested PCR with Nested Universal Primer A followed constant-region reverse priming of full-length variable regions. TCRdb processed the 5' RACE reads anew with MiXCR; each CDR3 protein has one entry. Of about 40,000 distinct CDR3 sequences listed, approximately 23% are singletons. This sequence was found in a female donor with breast cancer. The sequenced sample consisted of Tregs sorted from a lymph node.

The CDR3 loop is CASSPLGGTVTGELFF. The CDR3 nucleotides read TGTGCCAGCAGCCCGTTGGGGGGGACGGTCACCGGGGAGCTGTTTTTT. This sequence joins TRBV5-4 and TRBJ2-2; 7 positions agree with TRBD2. Looked up from germline, CDR1 is SGHNT and CDR2 is YYREEE (reference sequence). Unmatched junction bases numbered 10, after V lost 4 bases and J lost 4 bases. CDR3 size: 16 residues. Supplemented by reference TRBV5-4 and TRBJ2-2, the full variable domain reads ETGVTQSPTHLIKTRGQQVTLRCSSQSGHNTVSWYQQALGQGPQFIFQYYREEENGRGNFPPRFSGLQFPNYSSELNVNALELDDSALYLCASSPLGGTVTGELFFGEGSRLTVL.